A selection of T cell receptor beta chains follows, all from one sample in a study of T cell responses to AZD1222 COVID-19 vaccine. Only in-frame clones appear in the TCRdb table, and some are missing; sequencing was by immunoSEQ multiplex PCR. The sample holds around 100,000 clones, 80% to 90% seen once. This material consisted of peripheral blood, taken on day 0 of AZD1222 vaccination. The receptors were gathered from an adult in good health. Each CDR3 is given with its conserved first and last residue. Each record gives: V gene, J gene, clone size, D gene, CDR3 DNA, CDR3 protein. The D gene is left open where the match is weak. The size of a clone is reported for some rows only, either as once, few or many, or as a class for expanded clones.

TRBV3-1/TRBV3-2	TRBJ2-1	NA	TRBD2	TGTGCCAGCACTAAAGCGGGAGTCGCCAGCAATGAGCAGTTCTTC	CASTKAGVASNEQFF
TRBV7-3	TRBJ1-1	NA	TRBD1	TGTGCCAGCAGCTTAATGGGACAGGGGGCACAAGCTTTCTTT	CASSLMGQGAQAFF
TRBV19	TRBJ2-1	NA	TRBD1	TGTGCCAGTAGTATAGGGACAGGGAGTGAGCAGTTCTTC	CASSIGTGSEQFF
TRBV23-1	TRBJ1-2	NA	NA	TGCGCCAGCAGTCGTGGCTACACCTTC	CASSRGYTF
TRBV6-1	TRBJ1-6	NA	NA	TGTGCCAGCAGTGACCACCCCGCGCGATCCCTCCACTTT	CASSDHPARSLHF
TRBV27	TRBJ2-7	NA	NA	TGTGCCAGCAGTCCGCGACTAGTCTACGAGCAGTACTTC	CASSPRLVYEQYF
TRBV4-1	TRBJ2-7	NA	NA	TGCGCCAGCACCCGAGGGGCCAGGGGGGACGAGCAGTACTTC	CASTRGARGDEQYF
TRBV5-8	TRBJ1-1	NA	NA	TGTGCCAGCAGCTTGGAAGGGACAAGGACTGAAGCTTTCTTT	CASSLEGTRTEAFF
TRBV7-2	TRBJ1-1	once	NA	TGTGCCAGCAGCTCGGGACAGAACACTGAAGCTTTCTTT	CASSSGQNTEAFF
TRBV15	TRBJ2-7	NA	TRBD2	TGTGCCACCAGCCCGCATGGACTAGCGGGAGTAATCCGCGAGCAGTACTTC	CATSPHGLAGVIREQYF
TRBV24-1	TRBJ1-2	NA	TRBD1	TGTGCCACCAGTGATGCAGGGGGCGAATATGGCTACACCTTC	CATSDAGGEYGYTF
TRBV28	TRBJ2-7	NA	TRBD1	TGTGCCAGCAGTTTAGATTTGAGGGACAGCTCCTACGAGCAGTACTTC	CASSLDLRDSSYEQYF
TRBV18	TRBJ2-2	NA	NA	TGTGCCAGCTCACTTTCGAACACCGGGGAGCTGTTTTTT	CASSLSNTGELFF
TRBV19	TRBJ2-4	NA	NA	TGTGCCAGTAGCCATATGGCCAAAAACATTCAGTACTTC	CASSHMAKNIQYF
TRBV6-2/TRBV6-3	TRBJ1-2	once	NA	TGTGCCAGCAGTCGACCGGACAGACTTGCAACCTTC	CASSRPDRLATF
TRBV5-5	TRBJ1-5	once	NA	TGTGCCAGCAGCTTGGTTGGGGGGCCCCAGCCCCAGCATTTT	CASSLVGGPQPQHF
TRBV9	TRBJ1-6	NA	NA	TGTGCCAGTGGGAAATTAAATTCACCCCTCCACTTT	CASGKLNSPLHF
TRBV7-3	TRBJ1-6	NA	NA	TGTGCCAGCAGCCTTGGTGGCGGGCTAGAATCACCCCTCCACTTT	CASSLGGGLESPLHF
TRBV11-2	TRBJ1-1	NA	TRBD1	TGTGCCAGCAGCTTCATGGGACAGGGGGCCCTTGAAGCTTTCTTT	CASSFMGQGALEAFF
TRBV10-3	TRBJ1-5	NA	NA	TGTGCCATCAGTGAACAAGGGGGTAGGAGCTATAGCAATCAGCCCCAGCATTTT	CAISEQGGRSYSNQPQHF
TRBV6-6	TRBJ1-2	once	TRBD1	TGTGCCACCAGGACAGGGGACAACTATGGCTACACCTTC	CATRTGDNYGYTF
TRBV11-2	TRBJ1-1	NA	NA	TGTGCCAGCAGCCCGTCGGTAGGGACTGAAGCTTTCTTT	CASSPSVGTEAFF
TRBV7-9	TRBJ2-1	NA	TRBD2	TGTGCCAGCAGCGCGGGACTAGCGGGGGGGCCGCACAATGAGCAGTTCTTC	CASSAGLAGGPHNEQFF
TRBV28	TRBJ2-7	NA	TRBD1	TGTGCCAGCACAGGGGGCTTTACCTACGAGCAGTACTTC	CASTGGFTYEQYF
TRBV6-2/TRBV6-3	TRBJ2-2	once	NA	TGTGCCAGCAGTTACGCAGGGGCAGACAACTGGAACACCGGGGAGCTGTTTTTT	CASSYAGADNWNTGELFF
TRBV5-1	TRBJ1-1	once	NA	TGCGCCAGCAGCTTGGCGGTCGCCAAGGGCACTGAAGCTTTCTTT	CASSLAVAKGTEAFF
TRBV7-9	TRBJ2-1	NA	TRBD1	TGTGCCAGCAACACTTTTCCTCAATTCCGGGACAGGGACCTTGAGCAGTTCTTC	CASNTFPQFRDRDLEQFF
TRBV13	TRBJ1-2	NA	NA	TGTGCCAGCAGGACGTGGGGGAAGGAAATTGGCTACACCTTC	CASRTWGKEIGYTF
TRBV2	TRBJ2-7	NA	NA	TGTGCCAGCAATTTACAGGGCGTTGTGTACGAGCAGTACTTC	CASNLQGVVYEQYF
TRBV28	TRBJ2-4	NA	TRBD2	TGTGCCAGCAGTTCCCCAAGGACTAGCGGGAGCAAAAACATTCAGTACTTC	CASSSPRTSGSKNIQYF
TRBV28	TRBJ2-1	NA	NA	TGTGCCAGCAGTTTATCAAGGGGCCCCTACAATGAGCAGTTCTTC	CASSLSRGPYNEQFF
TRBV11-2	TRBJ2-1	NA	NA	TGTGCCAGCAGCTTAGCGGTCACAGACCCTCATGAGCAGTTCTTC	CASSLAVTDPHEQFF
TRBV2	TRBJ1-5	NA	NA	TGTGCCAGCAGTGAAGATCGGGGCGGTCAGCCCCAGCATTTT	CASSEDRGGQPQHF
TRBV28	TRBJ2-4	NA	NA	TGTGCCAGCAGAGTCCTAGCCAAAAACATTCAGTACTTC	CASRVLAKNIQYF
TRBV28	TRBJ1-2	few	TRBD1	TGTGCCAGCAGTTTCTCAGGGGGCCGACGGATTGGCTACACCTTC	CASSFSGGRRIGYTF
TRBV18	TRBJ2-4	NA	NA	TGTGCCAGCGGAAAAGGATCTACCACTAACATTCAGTACTTC	CASGKGSTTNIQYF
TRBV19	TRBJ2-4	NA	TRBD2	TGTGCCAGTAGTGGAGGGACTAGCGGTACCCAGAACATTCAGTACTTC	CASSGGTSGTQNIQYF
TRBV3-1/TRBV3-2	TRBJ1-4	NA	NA	TGTGCCAGCAGCCACCTCGGCTCTAATGAAAAACTGTTTTTT	CASSHLGSNEKLFF
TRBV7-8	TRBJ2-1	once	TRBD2	TGTGCCAGCAGCTTATGGCCTAGCGGGAGTGATGAGCAGTTCTTC	CASSLWPSGSDEQFF
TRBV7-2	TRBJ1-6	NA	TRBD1	TGTGCCAGCAGCTTAGGGGACAGGGTTTCACCCCTCCACTTT	CASSLGDRVSPLHF
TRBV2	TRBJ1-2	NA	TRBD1	TGTGCCAGCAGCTTTCCGGGACAGGGAAACCATGGCTACACCTTC	CASSFPGQGNHGYTF
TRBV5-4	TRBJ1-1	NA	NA	TGTGCCAGCAGCTTGGCCCAGACAGGGAACACTGAAGCTTTCTTT	CASSLAQTGNTEAFF
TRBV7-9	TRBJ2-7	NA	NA	TGTGCCAGCTCCAAGACTCTCGAGCAGTACTTC	CASSKTLEQYF
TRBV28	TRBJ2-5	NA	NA	TGTGCCAGCTCGCGGTCTGAGACCCAGTACTTC	CASSRSETQYF
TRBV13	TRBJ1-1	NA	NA	TGTGCCAGCAGCTTAGCGACCGAAACCCGTTGGGGGACAAATCGCGGAAACACTGAAGCTTTCTTT	CASSLATETRWGTNRGNTEAFF